A selection of T cell receptor beta chains follows, all from one sample in a study of blood T cell repertoires in COVID-19. Some clones are missing from TCRdb's copy, which holds only in-frame ones; the method was immunoSEQ multiplex PCR. This table has 35,000 to 50,000 clones, 65% to 85% appearing once. The material sequenced was peripheral blood. The receptors stem from a woman older than 75 with acute or convalescent COVID-19. Both conserved end residues are part of each CDR3. Fields, in order: V gene, clone size, J gene, D gene, CDR3 protein, CDR3 DNA. D genes are given only for firm matches. For some rows the clone size is stated as once, few or many, or as a class when expanded; others skip it.

v_gene: TRBV15
abundance: NA
j_gene: TRBJ1-1
d_gene: NA
CDR3aa: CATSSQSLGEGTEAFF
CDR3nt: TGTGCCACCAGCAGTCAATCCCTGGGGGAGGGCACTGAAGCTTTCTTT

v_gene: TRBV19
abundance: NA
j_gene: TRBJ2-4
d_gene: NA
CDR3aa: CASKVNRASLLDKNIQYF
CDR3nt: TGTGCCAGTAAAGTCAACAGGGCGTCCCTACTAGACAAAAACATTCAGTACTTC

v_gene: TRBV24-1
abundance: once
j_gene: TRBJ2-3
d_gene: NA
CDR3aa: CATSDPTDTQYF
CDR3nt: TGTGCCACCAGTGATCCAACAGATACGCAGTATTTT

v_gene: TRBV11-1
abundance: NA
j_gene: TRBJ2-1
d_gene: NA
CDR3aa: CASSPGLEYNEQFF
CDR3nt: TGTGCCAGCAGCCCGGGACTGGAGTACAATGAGCAGTTCTTC

v_gene: TRBV25-1
abundance: NA
j_gene: TRBJ2-5
d_gene: TRBD1
CDR3aa: CASSDPGTARETQYF
CDR3nt: TGTGCCAGCAGTGACCCCGGGACAGCGAGGGAGACCCAGTACTTC

v_gene: TRBV11-2
abundance: NA
j_gene: TRBJ2-3
d_gene: NA
CDR3aa: CASSPHSITDTQYF
CDR3nt: TGTGCCAGCAGCCCTCACAGTATCACAGATACGCAGTATTTT

v_gene: TRBV21-1
abundance: few
j_gene: TRBJ1-1
d_gene: NA
CDR3aa: CASSIKIRTGKATEAFF
CDR3nt: TGTGCCAGCAGCATTAAAATCCGAACAGGGAAGGCCACTGAAGCTTTCTTT

v_gene: TRBV10-3
abundance: NA
j_gene: TRBJ1-4
d_gene: NA
CDR3aa: CAIRAAGSEKLFF
CDR3nt: TGTGCCATCAGGGCGGCGGGGAGCGAAAAACTGTTTTTT

v_gene: TRBV29-1
abundance: NA
j_gene: TRBJ1-2
d_gene: NA
CDR3aa: CSVEGQSTGPLAYGYTF
CDR3nt: TGCAGCGTTGAAGGTCAATCTACAGGGCCGCTGGCCTATGGCTACACCTTC

v_gene: TRBV6-1
abundance: NA
j_gene: TRBJ2-4
d_gene: TRBD1
CDR3aa: CASSERQGGRGGDIQYF
CDR3nt: TGTGCCAGCAGTGAAAGACAGGGGGGTCGGGGTGGTGACATTCAGTACTTC

v_gene: TRBV18
abundance: NA
j_gene: TRBJ1-1
d_gene: TRBD1
CDR3aa: CASSPGQGGTEAFF
CDR3nt: TGTGCCAGCTCCCCGGGACAGGGCGGCACTGAAGCTTTCTTT

v_gene: TRBV19
abundance: NA
j_gene: TRBJ1-2
d_gene: TRBD1
CDR3aa: CASSIPTGDGRYTF
CDR3nt: TGTGCCAGTAGTATCCCGACAGGGGATGGGCGCTACACCTTC

v_gene: TRBV7-3
abundance: once
j_gene: TRBJ2-2
d_gene: TRBD2
CDR3aa: CASSPTLAVNTGELFF
CDR3nt: TGTGCCAGCAGCCCGACACTAGCGGTGAACACCGGGGAGCTGTTTTTT

v_gene: TRBV11-2
abundance: NA
j_gene: TRBJ2-7
d_gene: TRBD1
CDR3aa: CASSDGQASSYEQYF
CDR3nt: TGTGCCAGCAGTGATGGACAGGCGTCATCCTACGAGCAGTACTTC

v_gene: TRBV7-9
abundance: NA
j_gene: TRBJ2-2
d_gene: NA
CDR3aa: CASSPGVGTAGGLTGELFF
CDR3nt: TGTGCCAGCAGCCCCGGGGTGGGTACCGCCGGAGGATTAACCGGGGAGCTGTTTTTT

v_gene: TRBV18
abundance: NA
j_gene: TRBJ2-1
d_gene: TRBD1
CDR3aa: CASSLITGGGVNEQFF
CDR3nt: TGTGCCAGCTCCCTCATCACAGGGGGAGGTGTAAATGAGCAGTTCTTC

v_gene: TRBV6-5
abundance: NA
j_gene: TRBJ2-1
d_gene: TRBD2
CDR3aa: CASSSGLAGVYNEQFF
CDR3nt: TGTGCCAGCAGTTCGGGACTAGCGGGCGTTTACAATGAGCAGTTCTTC

v_gene: TRBV13
abundance: once
j_gene: TRBJ1-4
d_gene: NA
CDR3aa: CASRGRGFANEKLFF
CDR3nt: TGTGCCAGCAGGGGTAGGGGCTTTGCGAATGAAAAACTGTTTTTT

v_gene: TRBV7-3
abundance: NA
j_gene: TRBJ2-3
d_gene: NA
CDR3aa: CASSLTPHGGSDTQYF
CDR3nt: TGTGCCAGCAGCTTAACGCCCCACGGAGGGTCGGATACGCAGTATTTT

v_gene: TRBV5-1
abundance: NA
j_gene: TRBJ2-3
d_gene: TRBD2
CDR3aa: CASSSAPSGSTDTQYF
CDR3nt: TGCGCCAGCAGCTCCGCCCCTAGCGGGAGCACAGATACGCAGTATTTT

v_gene: TRBV5-4
abundance: NA
j_gene: TRBJ2-4
d_gene: NA
CDR3aa: CASSLVGASKNIQYF
CDR3nt: TGTGCCAGCAGCTTGGTGGGGGCGTCCAAAAACATTCAGTACTTC

v_gene: TRBV2
abundance: NA
j_gene: TRBJ2-7
d_gene: NA
CDR3aa: CASSEGPGTYEQYF
CDR3nt: TGTGCCAGCAGTGAAGGTCCAGGAACCTACGAGCAGTACTTC

v_gene: TRBV6-5
abundance: NA
j_gene: TRBJ2-6
d_gene: NA
CDR3aa: CASSRVAGANVLTF
CDR3nt: TGTGCCAGCTCACGGGTCGCTGGGGCCAACGTCCTGACTTTC

v_gene: TRBV29-1
abundance: NA
j_gene: TRBJ1-1
d_gene: TRBD1
CDR3aa: CSVDNRGLGTEAFF
CDR3nt: TGCAGCGTTGATAACAGGGGCTTGGGCACTGAAGCTTTCTTT

v_gene: TRBV13
abundance: NA
j_gene: TRBJ2-5
d_gene: NA
CDR3aa: CASSLVGGSFGFGETQYF
CDR3nt: TGTGCCAGCAGCTTAGTAGGGGGTTCTTTTGGGTTTGGAGAGACCCAGTACTTC

v_gene: TRBV20-1
abundance: NA
j_gene: TRBJ2-5
d_gene: TRBD2
CDR3aa: CSASLVAGGQETQYF
CDR3nt: TGCAGTGCTAGTTTGGTAGCGGGGGGGCAAGAGACCCAGTACTTC

v_gene: TRBV27
abundance: once
j_gene: TRBJ2-2
d_gene: NA
CDR3aa: CASSRRGTGELFF
CDR3nt: TGTGCCAGCAGTCGCAGGGGCACCGGGGAGCTGTTTTTT

v_gene: TRBV2
abundance: NA
j_gene: TRBJ1-3
d_gene: TRBD1
CDR3aa: CASSSDRGPGNTIYF
CDR3nt: TGTGCCAGCAGTTCGGACAGGGGGCCTGGAAACACCATATATTTT

v_gene: TRBV7-9
abundance: NA
j_gene: TRBJ2-3
d_gene: NA
CDR3aa: CASSLATTGASTDTQYF
CDR3nt: TGTGCCAGCAGCTTAGCGACGACAGGAGCTAGCACAGATACGCAGTATTTT

v_gene: TRBV6-6
abundance: NA
j_gene: TRBJ2-2
d_gene: TRBD1
CDR3aa: CASSYPGQGATGELFF
CDR3nt: TGTGCCAGCAGTTACCCGGGACAGGGGGCCACCGGGGAGCTGTTTTTT

v_gene: TRBV5-1
abundance: NA
j_gene: TRBJ1-1
d_gene: NA
CDR3aa: CASSLAGHFTEAFF
CDR3nt: TGCGCCAGCAGCTTGGCGGGTCACTTCACTGAAGCTTTCTTT

v_gene: TRBV6-5
abundance: once
j_gene: TRBJ2-7
d_gene: TRBD1
CDR3aa: CASSDRAGREQYF
CDR3nt: TGTGCCAGCAGCGACAGGGCGGGTAGGGAGCAGTACTTC

v_gene: TRBV30
abundance: NA
j_gene: TRBJ2-7
d_gene: NA
CDR3aa: CAWSKGSQGPAGEQYF
CDR3nt: TGTGCCTGGAGTAAGGGGTCGCAGGGCCCAGCTGGCGAGCAGTACTTC

v_gene: TRBV4-2
abundance: NA
j_gene: TRBJ1-4
d_gene: NA
CDR3aa: CASSQSHAGGRKSEKLFF
CDR3nt: TGTGCCAGCAGCCAAAGCCACGCCGGGGGGCGTAAAAGCGAAAAACTGTTTTTT

v_gene: TRBV30
abundance: NA
j_gene: TRBJ1-5
d_gene: TRBD1
CDR3aa: CAWSVPTGGGQPQHF
CDR3nt: TGTGCCTGGAGTGTCCCTACAGGGGGCGGTCAGCCCCAGCATTTT

v_gene: TRBV5-4
abundance: NA
j_gene: TRBJ2-1
d_gene: NA
CDR3aa: CASSSPGQSNEQFF
CDR3nt: TGTGCCAGCAGCTCCCCGGGACAAAGCAATGAGCAGTTCTTC

v_gene: TRBV29-1
abundance: few
j_gene: TRBJ2-7
d_gene: TRBD2
CDR3aa: CSVAGTSWYEQYF
CDR3nt: TGCAGCGTAGCAGGGACTAGCTGGTACGAGCAGTACTTC

v_gene: TRBV7-6
abundance: NA
j_gene: TRBJ2-7
d_gene: TRBD1
CDR3aa: CASSSMGQSLYEQYF
CDR3nt: TGTGCCAGCAGCTCGATGGGACAGTCTCTCTACGAGCAGTACTTC

v_gene: TRBV9
abundance: NA
j_gene: TRBJ2-5
d_gene: TRBD1
CDR3aa: CASSSRGGDWETQYF
CDR3nt: TGTGCCAGCAGCTCCCGAGGGGGCGATTGGGAGACCCAGTACTTC

v_gene: TRBV10-2
abundance: NA
j_gene: TRBJ2-7
d_gene: NA
CDR3aa: CASSSVRGSHEQYF
CDR3nt: TGCGCCAGCAGTTCCGTCCGGGGGTCCCACGAGCAGTACTTC

v_gene: TRBV15
abundance: once
j_gene: TRBJ2-2
d_gene: NA
CDR3aa: CATSRDIDTGELFF
CDR3nt: TGTGCCACCAGCAGAGATATAGATACCGGGGAGCTGTTTTTT

v_gene: TRBV5-1
abundance: NA
j_gene: TRBJ2-7
d_gene: TRBD1
CDR3aa: CASSPAWTGGRHEQYF
CDR3nt: TGCGCCAGCAGCCCCGCGTGGACAGGGGGGAGGCACGAGCAGTACTTC

v_gene: TRBV27
abundance: once
j_gene: TRBJ1-1
d_gene: NA
CDR3aa: CASSLRQVNTEAFF
CDR3nt: TGTGCCAGCAGTTTACGACAGGTAAACACTGAAGCTTTCTTT

v_gene: TRBV1
abundance: NA
j_gene: TRBJ2-7
d_gene: NA
CDR3aa: CTSSQFWDRGIKRYEQYF
CDR3nt: TGCACCAGCAGCCAGTTTTGGGACAGGGGAATCAAGCGGTACGAGCAGTACTTC

v_gene: TRBV18
abundance: NA
j_gene: TRBJ2-7
d_gene: NA
CDR3aa: CASSPGAGEQYF
CDR3nt: TGTGCCAGCTCACCAGGGGCAGGCGAGCAGTACTTC

v_gene: TRBV6-5
abundance: NA
j_gene: TRBJ1-3
d_gene: NA
CDR3aa: CASSPGFLSGNTIYF
CDR3nt: TGTGCCAGCAGTCCGGGATTCCTCTCTGGAAACACCATATATTTT

v_gene: TRBV5-1
abundance: NA
j_gene: TRBJ2-1
d_gene: NA
CDR3aa: CASSLAQLSYNEQFF
CDR3nt: TGCGCCAGCAGCTTGGCACAGCTCTCCTACAATGAGCAGTTCTTC

v_gene: TRBV12-3/TRBV12-4
abundance: NA
j_gene: TRBJ1-4
d_gene: NA
CDR3aa: CASRTVNNEKLFF
CDR3nt: TGTGCCAGCAGAACGGTCAATAATGAAAAACTGTTTTTT

v_gene: TRBV19
abundance: NA
j_gene: TRBJ1-5
d_gene: NA
CDR3aa: CASSIAAGQPQHF
CDR3nt: TGTGCCAGTAGTATAGCAGCGGGCCAGCCCCAGCATTTT

v_gene: TRBV5-1
abundance: NA
j_gene: TRBJ1-1
d_gene: TRBD1
CDR3aa: CASSFEKGQGTEAFF
CDR3nt: TGCGCCAGCAGCTTCGAAAAAGGACAGGGCACTGAAGCTTTCTTT